This TCR beta chain was retrieved from a study of cytomegalovirus exposure and HLA in healthy donors. Researchers ran the PCR with 60 Vbeta and 13 Jbeta primers. Sequencing used immunoSEQ multiplex PCR; TCRdb keeps in-frame clones, though not all of them. The profile shows 90,000 to 130,000 clones, approximately 81% of them singletons. This CDR3 comprises 14 residues. The V gene lost 0 bases and the J gene lost 2 bases, with 8 bases spanning the gap. The germline CDR1 and CDR2 sequences are SGHRS and YFSETQ. The chain is built from TRBV5-1 and TRBJ2-5; no reliable D call. The specimen sequenced was PBMCs. This TCR came from a woman under 30 in good health and CMV-seropositive. CDR3 nucleotides: TGCGCCAGCAGCTTGGAAGCCAGGCAAGAGACCCAGTACTTC. As protein: CASSLEARQETQYF.